The 11 T cell receptor beta chains listed next were all sequenced from one sample in a study of OX40 agonist ivuxolimab in advanced cancers. The repertoire was sequenced with immunoSEQ multiplex PCR; TCRdb's copy has only in-frame clones and lacks some. The table has about 90,000 clones, around 89% seen once; the top ten hold around 0.16%. The sample here was CD4+ or CD8+ T cells sorted from blood, taken in a trial of the OX40 agonist ivuxolimab. Receptor source: an adult with an advanced solid tumor such as melanoma, head and neck, liver or kidney cancer.

DNA of the CDR3: TGTGCCATCAGTGAGTCCGGGGGCATCTATGGCTACACCTTC. Protein sequence: CAISESGGIYGYTF. The chain joins TRBV10-3 to TRBJ1-2, with a tentative D call TRBD1 (6 bases). The CDR3 is 14 amino acids. V gave up 0 bases and J gave up 4 bases, with 9 bases separating them. Per the germline V gene, CDR1 is ENHRY and CDR2 is SYGVKD.

This chain links TRBV7-3 with TRBJ2-1; 11 bases align to TRBD2. CDR1 is SGHTA and CDR2 is FQGTGA in the germline V gene. The CDR3 is made up of 17 amino acids. V dropped 2 bases and J dropped 6; count of bases not matched to a gene: 9. The CDR3: CASSLPGLAGGLNEQFF. The CDR3 DNA sequence: TGTGCCAGCAGCTTACCCGGATTAGCGGGAGGGCTCAATGAGCAGTTCTTC.

DNA of the CDR3: TGTGCCAGTAGTTCCGTCGGGGCCGGGGAGCTGTTTTTT. It encodes CASSSVGAGELFF. This rearrangement joins TRBV19 to TRBJ2-2; D might be TRBD2 (5 bases). Germline V gene sequence: CDR1 LNHDA, CDR2 SQIVND (reference sequence). V shed 5 bases and J shed 6 bases, with 10 bases lying between them. This CDR3 spans 13 amino acids.

The V call is TRBV5-1, the J call TRBJ1-2; D gene uncertain. CDR1 is SGHRS, CDR2 YFSETQ, per germline. Trimming removed 5 bases from V and 4 bases from J, with 9 bases in between. This CDR3 is 12 amino acids long. The CDR3 region is CASRERTYGYTF. The DNA for the CDR3 is TGCGCCAGCAGGGAGAGGACCTATGGCTACACCTTC.

The chain uses TRBV5-1 and TRBJ1-2; possibly TRBD1 for D (6 bases). The V end lost 0 bases, the J end lost 4 bases, and 10 bases lay between the germline ends. Germline CDR1 is SGHRS and CDR2 is YFSETQ. The CDR3 runs 14 residues. DNA of the CDR3: TGCGCCAGCAGCTTGGGGACAGATATCTATGGCTACACCTTC. Protein: CASSLGTDIYGYTF.

This chain connects TRBV6-1 to TRBJ2-5; the D gene is possibly TRBD1 (6 bases). The CDR3 has 16 residues. CDR1 MNHNS and CDR2 SASEGT come from the germline V gene. The V end lost 2 bases, the J end lost 3 bases, and 16 bases lay between the germline ends. The CDR3 DNA reads TGTGCCAGCAGTGAATTTGGCAGGGGTGTGGAAGAGACCCAGTACTTC. It translates to CASSEFGRGVEETQYF.

This clone was seen more than once but under ten times. This rearrangement joins TRBV7-9 to TRBJ1-6; TRBD1 is a possible D gene (6 bases). The V end was cut by 5 bases, the J end by 7 bases, with 15 bases between. Germline values: CDR1 SEHNR, CDR2 FQNEAQ (reference sequence). The CDR3 has 15 residues. DNA of the CDR3: TGTGCCAGCAGCCCACACGAAACAGGGAATTCACCCCTCCACTTT. Amino acids: CASSPHETGNSPLHF.

This chain connects TRBV19 to TRBJ1-1, with no clear D. From germline, CDR1 is LNHDA and CDR2 SQIVND (reference sequence). CDR3 length equals 11 residues. Between the trimmed V and J ends, which lost 8 bases and 5 bases, there was a span of 9 bases. The CDR3 DNA reads as TGTGCCAGTTGGGAATGGACTGAAGCTTTCTTT. Protein product: CASWEWTEAFF. Using reference TRBV19 and TRBJ1-1 for the parts outside the CDR3, the full variable domain is DGGITQSPKYLFRKEGQNVTLSCEQNLNHDAMYWYRQDPGQGLRLIYYSQIVNDFQKGDIAEGYSVSREKKESFPLTVTSAQKNPTAFYLCASWEWTEAFFGQGTRLTVV.

This rearrangement joins TRBV19 to TRBJ1-4; D unresolved. The CDR3 is made up of 15 amino acids. CDR1 LNHDA and CDR2 SQIVND come from the germline V gene (reference sequence). Trimming removed 5 bases from V and 3 bases from J, with 13 bases in between. CDR3 DNA: TGTGCCAGTAGTTTGTACTCGGGGTCTAATGAAAAACTGTTTTTT. This gives the protein CASSLYSGSNEKLFF.

This clone was observed a few times. This chain uses TRBV6-1 with TRBJ1-2; D call uncertain. The CDR3 is made up of 11 amino acids. The germline V gene has CDR1 MNHNS and CDR2 SASEGT. Trimming took 6 bases from V and 7 from J, leaving 9 bases between them. In DNA, the CDR3 is TGTGCCAGCAGATACGAAGGTGGCTACACCTTC. It specifies CASRYEGGYTF.

Remarks on this clone: Other DNA sequences of this sample code for an identical CDR3. The chain is built from TRBV11-2 and TRBJ2-7; possibly TRBD2 for D (5 bases). There are 14 residues in the CDR3. Germline loops: CDR1 SGHAT, CDR2 FQNNGV. The V end lost 4 bases, the J end lost 1 base, and 11 bases lay between the germline ends. The CDR3 loop is CASSSMWTSYEQYF. DNA for the CDR3: TGTGCCAGCAGCTCTATGTGGACTTCCTACGAGCAGTACTTC.